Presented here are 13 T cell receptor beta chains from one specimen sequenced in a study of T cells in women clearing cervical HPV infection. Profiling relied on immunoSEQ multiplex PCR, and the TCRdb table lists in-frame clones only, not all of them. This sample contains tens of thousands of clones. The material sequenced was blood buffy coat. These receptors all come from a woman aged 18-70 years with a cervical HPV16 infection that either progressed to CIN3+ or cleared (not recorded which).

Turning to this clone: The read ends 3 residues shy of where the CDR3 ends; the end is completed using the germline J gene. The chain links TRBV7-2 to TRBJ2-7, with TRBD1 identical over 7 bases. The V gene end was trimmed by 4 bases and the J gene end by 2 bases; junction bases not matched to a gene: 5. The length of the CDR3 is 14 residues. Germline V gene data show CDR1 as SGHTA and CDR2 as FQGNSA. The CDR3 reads CASSSRTGAYEQYF. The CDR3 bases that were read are TGTGCCAGCAGCTCCAGGACAGGCGCCTACGAG.

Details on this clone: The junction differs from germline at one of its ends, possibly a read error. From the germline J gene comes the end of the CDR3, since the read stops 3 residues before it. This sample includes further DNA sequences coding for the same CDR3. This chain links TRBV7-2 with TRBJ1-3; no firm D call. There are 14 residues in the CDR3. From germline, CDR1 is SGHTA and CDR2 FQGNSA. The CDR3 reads CATGLSNSGNTIYF. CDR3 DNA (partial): TGTGCCACCGGACTGTCTAATTCTGGAAACACG. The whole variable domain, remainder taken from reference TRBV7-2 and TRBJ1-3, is GAGVSQSPSNKVTEKGKDVELRCDPISGHTALYWYRQSLGQGLEFLIYFQGNSAPDKSGLPSDRFSAERTGGSVSTLTIQRTQQEDSAVYLCATGLSNSGNTIYFGEGSWLTVV.

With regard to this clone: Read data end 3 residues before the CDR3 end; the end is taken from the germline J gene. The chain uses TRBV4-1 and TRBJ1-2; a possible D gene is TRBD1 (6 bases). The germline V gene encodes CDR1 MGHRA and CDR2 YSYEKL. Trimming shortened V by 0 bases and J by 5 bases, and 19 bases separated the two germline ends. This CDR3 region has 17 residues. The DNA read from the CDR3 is TGCGCCAGCAGCCAAGATGGTGCGGGGGGCGCTTTTTATGGC. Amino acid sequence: CASSQDGAGGAFYG. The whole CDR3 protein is CASSQDGAGGAFYGYTF.

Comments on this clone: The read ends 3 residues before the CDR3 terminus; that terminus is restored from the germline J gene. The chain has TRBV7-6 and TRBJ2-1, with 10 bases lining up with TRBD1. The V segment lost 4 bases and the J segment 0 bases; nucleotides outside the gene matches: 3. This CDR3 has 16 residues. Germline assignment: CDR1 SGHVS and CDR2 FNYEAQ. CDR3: CASSSGQGSSYNEQFF. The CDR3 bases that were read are TGTGCCAGCAGCTCGGGACAGGGGAGCTCCTACAATGAG.

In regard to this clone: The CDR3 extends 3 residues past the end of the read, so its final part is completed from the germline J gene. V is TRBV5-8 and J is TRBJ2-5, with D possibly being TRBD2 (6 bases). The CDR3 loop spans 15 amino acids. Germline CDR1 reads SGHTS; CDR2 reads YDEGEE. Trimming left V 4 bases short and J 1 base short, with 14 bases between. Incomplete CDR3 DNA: TGTGCCAGCAGCCCTGGGATGGGGGGCCAAGAGACC. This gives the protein CASSPGMGGQET. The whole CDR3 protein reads CASSPGMGGQETQYF.

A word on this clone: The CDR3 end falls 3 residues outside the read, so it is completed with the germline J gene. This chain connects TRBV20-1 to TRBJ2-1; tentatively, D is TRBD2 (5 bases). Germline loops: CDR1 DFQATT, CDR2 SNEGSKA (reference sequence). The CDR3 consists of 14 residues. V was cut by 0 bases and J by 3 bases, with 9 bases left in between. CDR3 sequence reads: CSARDFSDYNEQFF. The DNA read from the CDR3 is TGCAGTGCTAGAGATTTTAGCGACTACAATGAG.

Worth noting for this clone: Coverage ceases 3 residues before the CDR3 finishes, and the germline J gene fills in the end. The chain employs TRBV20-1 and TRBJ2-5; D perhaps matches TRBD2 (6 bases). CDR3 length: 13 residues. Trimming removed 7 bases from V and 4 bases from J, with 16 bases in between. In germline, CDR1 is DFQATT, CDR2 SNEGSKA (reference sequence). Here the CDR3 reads CSGYGGSLETQYF. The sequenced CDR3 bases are TGCAGTGGCTATGGGGGGAGCCTAGAGACC.

The CDR3 DNA, read in part, is TGCGCCAGCAGCGCCCCGGGACAGGGGTATAGGGCCAACGTC. Translated: CASSAPGQGYRANV. The entire CDR3 reads CASSAPGQGYRANVLTF. The rearrangement joins TRBV5-1 to TRBJ2-6, with 10 bases fitting TRBD1. The CDR3 goes on 3 residues after the read ends, and that part is filled in from the germline J gene. Trimming removed 4 bases from V and 5 bases from J; junction bases left unmatched: 9. The CDR3 consists of 17 residues. Germline V gives CDR1 SGHRS, CDR2 YFSETQ.

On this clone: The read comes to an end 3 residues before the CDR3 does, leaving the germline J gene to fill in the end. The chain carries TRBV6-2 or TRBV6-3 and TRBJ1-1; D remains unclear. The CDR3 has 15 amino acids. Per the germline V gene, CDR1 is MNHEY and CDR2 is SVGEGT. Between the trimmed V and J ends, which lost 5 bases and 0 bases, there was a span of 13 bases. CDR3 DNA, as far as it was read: TGTGCCAGCAGTCGTCTAGACTTAATGAACACTGAA. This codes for CASSRLDLMNTE. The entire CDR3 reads CASSRLDLMNTEAFF.

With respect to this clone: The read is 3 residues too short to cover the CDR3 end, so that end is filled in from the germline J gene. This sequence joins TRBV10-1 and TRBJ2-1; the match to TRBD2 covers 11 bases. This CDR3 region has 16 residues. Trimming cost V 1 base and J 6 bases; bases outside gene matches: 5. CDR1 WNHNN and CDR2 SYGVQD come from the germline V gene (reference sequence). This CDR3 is CASSEFLAGGSNEQFF. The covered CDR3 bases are TGCGCCAGCAGTGAGTTCTTAGCGGGGGGGAGCAATGAG.

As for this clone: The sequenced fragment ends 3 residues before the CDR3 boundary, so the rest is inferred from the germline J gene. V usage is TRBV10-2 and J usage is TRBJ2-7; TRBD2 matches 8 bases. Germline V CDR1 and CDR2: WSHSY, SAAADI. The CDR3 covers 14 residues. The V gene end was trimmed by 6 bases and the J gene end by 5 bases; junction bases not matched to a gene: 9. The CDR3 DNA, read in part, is TGCGCCAGCAGCCGTAGCGGGAATTCGGACGAG. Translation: CASSRSGNSDE. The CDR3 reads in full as CASSRSGNSDEQYF.

The sequenced CDR3 bases are TGTGCCAGCTCCCGGGACAGGGACGAC. Residues: CASSRDRDD. The CDR3 as a whole reads CASSRDRDDYTF. The chain combines TRBV18 with TRBJ1-2; 9 nucleotides line up with TRBD1. Read coverage stops 3 residues before the CDR3 terminus; the germline J gene supplies the remainder. The CDR3 contains 12 residues. CDR1 and CDR2 from the germline V gene are KGHSH and LQKENI.

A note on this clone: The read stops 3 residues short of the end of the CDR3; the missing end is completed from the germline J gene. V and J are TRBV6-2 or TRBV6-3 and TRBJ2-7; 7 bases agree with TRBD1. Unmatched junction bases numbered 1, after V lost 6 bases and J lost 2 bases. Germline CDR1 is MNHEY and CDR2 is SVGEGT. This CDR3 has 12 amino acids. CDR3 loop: CASSDRAYEQYF. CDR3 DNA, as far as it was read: TGTGCCAGCAGCGACAGGGCCTACGAG.